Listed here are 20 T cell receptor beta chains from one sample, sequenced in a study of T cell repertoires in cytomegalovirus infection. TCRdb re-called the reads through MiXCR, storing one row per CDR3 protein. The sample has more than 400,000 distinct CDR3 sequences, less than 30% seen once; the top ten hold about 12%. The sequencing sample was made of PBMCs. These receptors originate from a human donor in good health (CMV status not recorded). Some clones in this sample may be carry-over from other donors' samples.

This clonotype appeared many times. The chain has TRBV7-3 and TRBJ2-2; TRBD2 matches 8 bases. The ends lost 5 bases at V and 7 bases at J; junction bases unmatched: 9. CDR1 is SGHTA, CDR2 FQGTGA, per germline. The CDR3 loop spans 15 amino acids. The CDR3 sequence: CASSRSGNEGGELFF. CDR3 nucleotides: TGTGCCAGCAGCCGTAGCGGGAACGAGGGCGGGGAGCTGTTTTTT.

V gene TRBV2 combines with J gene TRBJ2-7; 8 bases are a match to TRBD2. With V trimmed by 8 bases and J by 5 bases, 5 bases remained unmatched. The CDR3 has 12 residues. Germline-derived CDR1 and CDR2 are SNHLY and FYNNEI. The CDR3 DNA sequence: TGTGCCAGCCGGGGGGGCAGCGACGAGCAGTACTTC. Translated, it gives CASRGGSDEQYF.

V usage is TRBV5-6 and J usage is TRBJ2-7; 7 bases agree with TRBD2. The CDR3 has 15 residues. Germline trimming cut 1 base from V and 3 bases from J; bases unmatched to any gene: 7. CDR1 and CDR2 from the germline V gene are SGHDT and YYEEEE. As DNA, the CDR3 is TGTGCCAGCAGCTTGAGCGGGACCGCCGTCTACGAGCAGTACGTC. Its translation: CASSLSGTAVYEQYV.

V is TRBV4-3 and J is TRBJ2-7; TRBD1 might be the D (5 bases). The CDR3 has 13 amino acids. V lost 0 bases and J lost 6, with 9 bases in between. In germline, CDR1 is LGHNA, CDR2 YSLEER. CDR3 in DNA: TGCGCCAGCAGCCAAGATCAGGGTCGCGAGCAGTACTTC. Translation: CASSQDQGREQYF.

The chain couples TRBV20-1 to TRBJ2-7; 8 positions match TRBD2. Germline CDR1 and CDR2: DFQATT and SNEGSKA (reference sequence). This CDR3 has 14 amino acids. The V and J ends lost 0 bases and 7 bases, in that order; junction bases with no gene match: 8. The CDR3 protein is CSARDSTSGGEQYF. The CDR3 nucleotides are TGCAGTGCTAGAGATAGCACTAGCGGAGGGGAGCAGTACTTC.

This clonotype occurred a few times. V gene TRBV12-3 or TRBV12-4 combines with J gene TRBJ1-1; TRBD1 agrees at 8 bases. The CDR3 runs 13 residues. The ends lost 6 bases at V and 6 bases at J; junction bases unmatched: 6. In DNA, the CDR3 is TGTGCCAGCAGAGGACAGGGAACGGCTGAAGCTTTCTTT. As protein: CASRGQGTAEAFF.

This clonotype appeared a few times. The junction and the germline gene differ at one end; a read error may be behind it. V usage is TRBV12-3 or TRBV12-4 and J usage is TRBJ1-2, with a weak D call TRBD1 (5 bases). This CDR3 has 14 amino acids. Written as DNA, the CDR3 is TGTGCCAGCACTTTAGGGGCGCGCAGCTATGGCTACACCTTC. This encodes CASTLGARSYGYTF.

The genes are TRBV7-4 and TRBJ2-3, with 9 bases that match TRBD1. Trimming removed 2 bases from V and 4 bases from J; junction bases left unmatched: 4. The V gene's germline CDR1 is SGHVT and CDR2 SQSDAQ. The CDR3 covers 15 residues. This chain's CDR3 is CASSLIDRGSDTQYF. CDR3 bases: TGTGCCAGCAGCTTAATTGACAGGGGGTCAGATACGCAGTATTTT.

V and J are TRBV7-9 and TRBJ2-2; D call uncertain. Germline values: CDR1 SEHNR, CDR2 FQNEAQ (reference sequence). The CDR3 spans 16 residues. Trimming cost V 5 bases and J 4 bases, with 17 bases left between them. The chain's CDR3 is CASSPWSLETTGELFF. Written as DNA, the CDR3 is TGTGCCAGCAGCCCTTGGTCACTCGAAACCACCGGGGAGCTGTTTTTT.

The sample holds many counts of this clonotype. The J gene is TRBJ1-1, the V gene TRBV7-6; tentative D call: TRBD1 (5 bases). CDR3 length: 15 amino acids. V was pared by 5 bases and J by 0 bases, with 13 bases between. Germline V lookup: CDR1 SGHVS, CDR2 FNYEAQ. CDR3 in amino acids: CASSHRTGLNTEAFF. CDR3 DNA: TGTGCCAGCAGCCATCGTACAGGCCTGAACACTGAAGCTTTCTTT.

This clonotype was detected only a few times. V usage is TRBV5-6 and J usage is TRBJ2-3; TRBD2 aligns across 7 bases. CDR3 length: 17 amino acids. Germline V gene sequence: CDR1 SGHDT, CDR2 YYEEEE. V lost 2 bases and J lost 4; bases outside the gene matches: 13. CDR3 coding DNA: TGTGCCAGCAGCTTCGGCCCTACGGGGGGTGCGTCAGATACGCAGTATTTT. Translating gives CASSFGPTGGASDTQYF.

CDR3 sequence reads: CASSTKAGVETQYF. CDR3 DNA sequence: TGTGCCAGCAGTACTAAAGCGGGAGTGGAGACCCAGTACTTC. The chain has TRBV6-5 and TRBJ2-5; 8 nucleotides line up with TRBD2. The ends lost 5 bases at V and 5 bases at J; junction bases unmatched: 7. CDR1 is MNHEY, CDR2 SVGAGI, per germline. The CDR3 runs to 14 residues.

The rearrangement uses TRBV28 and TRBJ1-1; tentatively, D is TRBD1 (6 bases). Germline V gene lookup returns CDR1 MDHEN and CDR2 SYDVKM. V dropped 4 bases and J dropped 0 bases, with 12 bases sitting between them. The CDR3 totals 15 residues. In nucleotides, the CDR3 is TGTGCCAGCAGTTCTCCAGGGGATATGAACACTGAAGCTTTCTTT. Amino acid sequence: CASSSPGDMNTEAFF.

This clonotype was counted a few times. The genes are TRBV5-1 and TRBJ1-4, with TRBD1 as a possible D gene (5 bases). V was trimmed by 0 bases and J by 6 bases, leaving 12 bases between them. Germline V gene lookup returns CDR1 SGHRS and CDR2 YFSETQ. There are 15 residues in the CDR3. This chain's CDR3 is CASSLAPGADEKLFF. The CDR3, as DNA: TGCGCCAGCAGCTTGGCCCCCGGGGCCGATGAAAAACTGTTTTTT.

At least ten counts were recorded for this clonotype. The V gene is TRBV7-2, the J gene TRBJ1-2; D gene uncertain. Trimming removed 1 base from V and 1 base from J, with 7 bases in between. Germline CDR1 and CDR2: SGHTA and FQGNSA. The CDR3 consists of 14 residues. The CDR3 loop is CASSLDPYNYGYTF. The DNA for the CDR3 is TGTGCCAGCAGCTTAGACCCCTATAACTATGGCTACACCTTC.

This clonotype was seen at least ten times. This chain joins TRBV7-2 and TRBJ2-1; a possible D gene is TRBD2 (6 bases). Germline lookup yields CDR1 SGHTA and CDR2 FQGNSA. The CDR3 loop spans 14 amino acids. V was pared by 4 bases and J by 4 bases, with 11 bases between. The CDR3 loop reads CASSSGVRYNEQFF. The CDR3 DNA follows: TGTGCCAGCAGCTCGGGAGTTCGATACAATGAGCAGTTCTTC. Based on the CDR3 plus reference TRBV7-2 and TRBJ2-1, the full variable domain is GAGVSQSPSNKVTEKGKDVELRCDPISGHTALYWYRQSLGQGLEFLIYFQGNSAPDKSGLPSDRFSAERTGGSVSTLTIQRTQQEDSAVYLCASSSGVRYNEQFFGPGTRLTVL.

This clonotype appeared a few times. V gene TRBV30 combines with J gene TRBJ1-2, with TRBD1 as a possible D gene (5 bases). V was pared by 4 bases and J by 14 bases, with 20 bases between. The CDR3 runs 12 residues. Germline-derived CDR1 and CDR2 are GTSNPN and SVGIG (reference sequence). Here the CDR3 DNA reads TGTGCCTGGACCCCCCAACGGGACTTGGCAACCTTC. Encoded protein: CAWTPQRDLATF.

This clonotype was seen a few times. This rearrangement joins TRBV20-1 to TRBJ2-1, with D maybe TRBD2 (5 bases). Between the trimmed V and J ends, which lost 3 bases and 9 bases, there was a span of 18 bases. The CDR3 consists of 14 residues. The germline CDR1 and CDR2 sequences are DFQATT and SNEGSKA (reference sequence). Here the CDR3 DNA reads TGCAGTGCTAGGAGCGAAGCGGACCGCGGTGAGCAGTTCTTC. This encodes CSARSEADRGEQFF.

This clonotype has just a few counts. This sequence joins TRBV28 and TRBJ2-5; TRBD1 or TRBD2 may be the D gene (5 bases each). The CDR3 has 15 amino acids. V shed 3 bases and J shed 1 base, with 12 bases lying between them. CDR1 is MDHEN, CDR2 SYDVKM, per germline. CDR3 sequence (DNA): TGTGCCAGCAGTTTCCCCCCGGGACCCCAAGAGACCCAGTACTTC. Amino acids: CASSFPPGPQETQYF.

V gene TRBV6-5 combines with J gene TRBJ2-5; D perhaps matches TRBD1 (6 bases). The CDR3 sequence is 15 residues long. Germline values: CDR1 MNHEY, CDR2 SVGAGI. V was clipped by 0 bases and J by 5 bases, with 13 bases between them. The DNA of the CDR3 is TGTGCCAGCAGTTACTCCCACAGGGCGCCGGAGACCCAGTACTTC. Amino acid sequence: CASSYSHRAPETQYF.